A selection of T cell receptor beta chains follows, all from one sample in a study of T-cell memory formation after mild COVID-19. TCRdb independently ran MiXCR on the 5' RACE reads; one entry per CDR3 protein. The table records approximately 150,000 distinct CDR3 sequences, around 15% of them present only once. The source material was PBMCs or a T cell subset sorted from them (not recorded which). These receptors all come from an adult woman who had mild COVID-19 (a few samples of this study predate the infection). Cell type and time point are not known. CDR3s include the opening cysteine and the closing phenylalanine or tryptophan. The D gene is left open where the match is weak. Part of the rows lack a size; the others show once, few, many or a class for expanded clones.

TRBV12-3/TRBV12-4,TRBJ2-7,few,TRBD2,TGTGCCAGCAGCCCGGGACTAGCGGCGTCCTACGAGCAGTACTTC,CASSPGLAASYEQYF
TRBV5-4,TRBJ2-5,-,TRBD1,TGTGCCAGCAGCTTCGATTCGGGACAGAGGGAGACCAAGTACTTC,CASSFDSGQRETKYF
TRBV7-9,TRBJ1-2,few,TRBD1,TGTGCCAGCAGCACCCGAAGGGGGCTTGGCTACACCTTC,CASSTRRGLGYTF
TRBV9,TRBJ2-7,-,-,TGTGCCAGCAGCGTAGCGGGCAGCCAATTCTCCTACGAGCAGTACTTC,CASSVAGSQFSYEQYF
TRBV20-1,TRBJ1-1,-,-,TGCAGTGCTAGGGGCAACAGGGACACTGAAGCTTTCTTT,CSARGNRDTEAFF
TRBV19,TRBJ1-1,-,-,TGTGCCAGTAGTATAGCCGGGGCGGGCACTGAAGCTTTCTTT,CASSIAGAGTEAFF
TRBV18,TRBJ2-5,-,-,TGTGCCAGCTCATCGACTGGGCAGGACCAAGAGACCCAGTACTTC,CASSSTGQDQETQYF
TRBV24-1,TRBJ2-2,few,TRBD2,TGTGCCACCGCGGCGGGGGGCCTTCGAGGCACCGGGGAGCTGTTTTTT,CATAAGGLRGTGELFF
TRBV5-1,TRBJ2-5,-,TRBD1,TGCGCCAGCAGCTTTCGGCCTCGACAGGGTGGACAAGAGACCCAGTACTTC,CASSFRPRQGGQETQYF
TRBV7-8,TRBJ1-1,-,-,TGTGCCAGCAGCTTAGTTCCAGGCCTGAACACTGAAGCTTTCTTT,CASSLVPGLNTEAFF